These 4 T cell receptor beta chains came from one sample sequenced in a study of memory CD4+ T cells and cytomegalovirus serostatus. Some clones are missing from TCRdb's copy, which holds only in-frame ones; the method was immunoSEQ multiplex PCR. The table shows approximately 52,000 clones, with 60% to 80% occurring only once. The sort gate was single viable CD3+CD4+CD8-CD45RO+ cells for memory CD4+ T cells. The sequencing input was memory CD4+ T cells from blood. These receptors all stem from an adult in good health and CMV-seronegative.

The genes are TRBV5-1 and TRBJ2-3; 12 positions match TRBD2. Germline V gene sequence: CDR1 SGHRS, CDR2 YFSETQ. The CDR3 runs to 16 residues. V shed 5 bases and J 0 bases; nucleotides not matched to a gene: 4. The CDR3 nucleotides read TGCGCCAGCAGGGACGGACTAGCGGGGAGCACAGATACGCAGTATTTT. Amino acids: CASRDGLAGSTDTQYF. The variable domain in full, completed from reference TRBV5-1 and TRBJ2-3, reads KAGVTQTPRYLIKTRGQQVTLSCSPISGHRSVSWYQQTPGQGLQFLFEYFSETQRNKGNFPGRFSGRQFSNSRSEMNVSTLELGDSALYLCASRDGLAGSTDTQYFGPGTRLTVL.

In its sample, this clone was seen a few times. The same CDR3 arises from other DNA sequences in this sample as well. The rearrangement joins TRBV29-1 to TRBJ2-3; possible D gene TRBD1, 5 bases. CDR1 and CDR2 from the germline V gene are SQVTM and ANQGSEA. Trimming left V 3 bases short and J 3 bases short, with 7 bases between. The CDR3 extends over 12 amino acids. CDR3 residues: CSVDQGTDTQYF. The DNA for the CDR3 is TGCAGCGTTGACCAGGGTACAGATACGCAGTATTTT.

The rearrangement joins TRBV4-2 to TRBJ1-2, with TRBD1 matching 9 bases. With 3 bases clipped from V and 6 bases from J, the junction kept 11 bases outside the gene matches. Germline V gene data show CDR1 as LGHNA and CDR2 as YNFKEQ. The CDR3 runs to 16 residues. The CDR3, as DNA: TGTGCCAGCAGCCACAGCGCCGGACAGGGGAGGGATGGCTACACCTTC. It specifies CASSHSAGQGRDGYTF.

This chain uses TRBV28 with TRBJ1-1, with TRBD1 as a possible D gene (6 bases). CDR3 length: 15 amino acids. The germline V gene has CDR1 MDHEN and CDR2 SYDVKM. The V end was cut by 6 bases, the J end by 1 base, with 15 bases between. CDR3 in amino acids: CASRGGGARNTEAFF. The DNA of the CDR3 is TGTGCCAGCAGGGGTGGGGGGGCGCGGAACACTGAAGCTTTCTTT.